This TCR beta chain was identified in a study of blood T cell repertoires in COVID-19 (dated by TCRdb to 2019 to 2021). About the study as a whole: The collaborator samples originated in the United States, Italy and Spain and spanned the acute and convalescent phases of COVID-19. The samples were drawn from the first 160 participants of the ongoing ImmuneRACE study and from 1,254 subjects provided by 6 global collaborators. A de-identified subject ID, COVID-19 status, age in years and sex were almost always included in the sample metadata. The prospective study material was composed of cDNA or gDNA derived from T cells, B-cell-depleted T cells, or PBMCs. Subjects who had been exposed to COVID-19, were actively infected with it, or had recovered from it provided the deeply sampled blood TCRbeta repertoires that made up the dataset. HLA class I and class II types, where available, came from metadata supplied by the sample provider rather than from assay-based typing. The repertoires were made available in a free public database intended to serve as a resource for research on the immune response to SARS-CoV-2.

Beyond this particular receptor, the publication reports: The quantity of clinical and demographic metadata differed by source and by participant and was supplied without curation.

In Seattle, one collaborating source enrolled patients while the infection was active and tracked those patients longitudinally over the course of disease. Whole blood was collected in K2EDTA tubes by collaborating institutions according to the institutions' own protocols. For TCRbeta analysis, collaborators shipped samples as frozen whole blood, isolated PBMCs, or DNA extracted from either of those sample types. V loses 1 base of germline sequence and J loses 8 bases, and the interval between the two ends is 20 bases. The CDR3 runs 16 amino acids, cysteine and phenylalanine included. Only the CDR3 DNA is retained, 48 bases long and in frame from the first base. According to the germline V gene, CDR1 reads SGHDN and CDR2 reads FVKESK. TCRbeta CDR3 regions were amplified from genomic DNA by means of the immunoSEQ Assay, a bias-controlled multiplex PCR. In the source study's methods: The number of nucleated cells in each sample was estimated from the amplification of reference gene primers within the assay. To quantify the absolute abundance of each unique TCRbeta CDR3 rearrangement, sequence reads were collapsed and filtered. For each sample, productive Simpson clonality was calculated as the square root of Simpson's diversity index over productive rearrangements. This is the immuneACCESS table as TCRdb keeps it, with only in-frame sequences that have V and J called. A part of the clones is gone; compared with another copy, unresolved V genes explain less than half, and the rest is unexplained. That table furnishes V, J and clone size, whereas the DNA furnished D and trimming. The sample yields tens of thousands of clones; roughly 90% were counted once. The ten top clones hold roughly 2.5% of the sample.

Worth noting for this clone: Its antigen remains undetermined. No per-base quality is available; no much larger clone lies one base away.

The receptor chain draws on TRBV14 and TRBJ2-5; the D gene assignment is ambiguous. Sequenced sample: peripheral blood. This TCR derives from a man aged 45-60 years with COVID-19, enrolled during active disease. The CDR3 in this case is CASSQVHGRSIQTQYF. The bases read TGTGCCAGCAGCCAAGTTCATGGCAGAAGTATCCAAACCCAGTACTTC.